The present entry profiles one TCR beta chain with its context. Here immunoSEQ multiplex PCR was the method, and the copy in TCRdb shows in-frame clones only, minus some. The sample contains around 66,000 clones, roughly 90% of which appear only once. Noted time point: peripheral blood 6 weeks after treatment start. The data are from a study of PD-L1 blockade in urothelial cancer. Study context: In the patient group, most of the 29 were males with bladder-origin urothelial cancer.

This CDR3 has 15 amino acids. Germline V CDR1 and CDR2: MGHRA, YSYEKL. V was pared by 3 bases and J by 2 bases, with 14 bases between. The rearrangement joins TRBV4-1 to TRBJ2-7, with unresolved D. This sequence originates from a man aged 55 to 70 with urothelial cancer. Sequences were derived from PBMCs, sampled around atezolizumab (anti-PD-L1) treatment. As DNA, the CDR3 is TGCGCCAGCAGCCATTCCGCCGGGTCAACCTACGAGCAGTACTTC. This gives the protein CASSHSAGSTYEQYF.